This TCR beta chain was identified in a study of T cells after yellow fever vaccination. General study findings and limits: Clones from primary vaccination mostly reappeared after the booster (around 97% CD4, approximately 88% CD8). Shared CD4/CD8 clonotypes were a small share, likely from convergent recombination.

This clonotype was seen a few times. Its antigen is still unknown. V was trimmed by 5 bases and J by 4 bases, leaving 15 bases between them. The germline CDR1 and CDR2 sequences are SEHNR and FQNEAQ (reference sequence). CDR3 length equals 14 residues. TCRdb processed the 5' RACE reads anew with MiXCR; each CDR3 protein has one entry. The table includes 150,000 to 200,000 distinct CDR3 sequences, 7% to 10% detected once. The receptor's source is a man aged 18 to 29 who received the YFV17D yellow fever vaccine. This rearrangement joins TRBV7-9 to TRBJ2-7; weak D call: TRBD1 (6 bases). The sample here was CD8+ T cells sorted from PBMCs, taken 45 days after the yellow fever booster vaccination. CDR3 amino acids: CASSPTSGAYEQYF. CDR3 nucleotide sequence: TGTGCCAGCAGCCCCACCTCAGGGGCATACGAGCAGTACTTC. Combining the CDR3 with reference TRBV7-9 and TRBJ2-7 gives the whole variable domain DTGVSQNPRHKITKRGQNVTFRCDPISEHNRLYWYRQTLGQGPEFLTYFQNEAQLEKSRLLSDRFSAERPKGSFSTLEIQRTEQGDSAMYLCASSPTSGAYEQYFGPGTRLTVT.